Presented here are 27 T cell receptor beta chains from one specimen sequenced in a study of Ad26.COV2.S vaccination and SARS-CoV-2 variants. Profiled with immunoSEQ multiplex PCR; TCRdb holds only in-frame clones, not every one. The sample gives about half a million clones, around 89% of which show up once; about 1.5% is in the top ten. Noted treatment: roughly 18 received Ad26.COV2.S at low or high dose, single or two shots; 5 received placebo; per-sample allocation not given. The samples date from day 63 after the first vaccine or placebo injection. The specimen was peripheral blood, collected in a trial of Ad26.COV2.S vaccine versus placebo. The source is a person aged 18-60 years who received the Ad26.COV2.S COVID-19 vaccine or a placebo.

V gene TRBV13 combines with J gene TRBJ2-7, with D possibly being TRBD2 (6 bases). The germline V gene has CDR1 PRHDT and CDR2 FYEKMQ (reference sequence). The V gene lost 5 bases and the J gene lost 3 bases, with 20 bases spanning the gap. CDR3 length: 16 residues. The CDR3 sequence is CASSPGGEESIYEQYF. DNA for the CDR3: TGTGCCAGCAGCCCGGGTGGGGAGGAAAGCATCTACGAGCAGTACTTC.

This clone was found once. V gene TRBV2 combines with J gene TRBJ1-2; D remains unclear. The ends were cut back, 6 bases at V and 7 bases at J, with 9 bases in the middle. CDR3 length: 11 amino acids. From germline, CDR1 is SNHLY and CDR2 FYNNEI. The chain's CDR3 is CASSAGSGYTF. The CDR3 DNA is TGTGCCAGCAGCGCAGGATCTGGCTACACCTTC.

This clone was picked up one time. The chain is built from TRBV7-8 and TRBJ2-5, with no clear D. Between the trimmed V and J ends, which lost 2 bases and 5 bases, there was a span of 9 bases. Germline V gives CDR1 SGHVS, CDR2 FQNEAQ. The CDR3 is 13 amino acids. This CDR3 reads CASSLRVWETQYF. The CDR3 DNA sequence: TGTGCCAGCAGCTTAAGAGTGTGGGAGACCCAGTACTTC.

The CDR3, as DNA: TGTGCCACCAGCAGAGATCGCCACAGGGGGCAAGGAAACACCATATATTTT. Translating gives CATSRDRHRGQGNTIYF. V gene TRBV15 combines with J gene TRBJ1-3, with TRBD1 matching over 9 bases. The CDR3 is 17 residues long. Germline loops: CDR1 LNHNV, CDR2 YYDKDF (reference sequence). V gave up 0 bases and J gave up 4 bases; unmatched junction bases: 7.

V is TRBV9 and J is TRBJ2-1; TRBD2 matches at 12 bases. This CDR3 contains 16 residues. The germline V gene encodes CDR1 SGDLS and CDR2 YYNGEE. Germline trimming cut 1 base from V and 5 bases from J; bases unmatched to any gene: 4. The CDR3 loop reads CASSVTSGGWNNEQFF. The CDR3 region has the DNA TGTGCCAGCAGCGTAACTAGCGGGGGGTGGAACAATGAGCAGTTCTTC. Looking up the rest from reference TRBV9 and TRBJ2-1 gives the full variable domain: DSGVTQTPKHLITATGQRVTLRCSPRSGDLSVYWYQQSLDQGLQFLIQYYNGEERAKGNILERFSAQQFPDLHSELNLSSLELGDSALYFCASSVTSGGWNNEQFFGPGTRLTVL.

J is TRBJ2-7 and V is TRBV20-1, with D perhaps TRBD2 (5 bases). The germline gives CDR1 DFQATT, CDR2 SNEGSKA (reference sequence). V was pared by 3 bases and J by 2 bases, with 11 bases between. This CDR3 has 13 residues. The CDR3 DNA sequence: TGCAGTGCTAGTTTCGGGATTGCCTACGAGCAGTACTTC. Amino acid sequence: CSASFGIAYEQYF.

The sample holds one count of this clone. The rearrangement links TRBV9 to TRBJ1-1; D uncertain. Trimming left V 4 bases short and J 5 bases short, with 12 bases between. Per the germline V gene, CDR1 is SGDLS and CDR2 is YYNGEE. There are 13 residues in the CDR3. The CDR3 DNA sequence: TGTGCCAGCAGCCCCCGAGTCTCGACTGAAGCTTTCTTT. This translates into CASSPRVSTEAFF.

CDR3 in amino acids: CASSDGTSGSYNEQFF. CDR3 bases: TGTGCCAGCAGTGACGGGACTAGTGGTTCCTACAATGAGCAGTTCTTC. The chain couples TRBV28 to TRBJ2-1; TRBD2 aligns across 8 bases. Trimming cost V 5 bases and J 1 base; bases outside gene matches: 7. CDR1 and CDR2 from the germline V gene are MDHEN and SYDVKM. The CDR3 loop spans 16 amino acids. The full variable domain, in which reference TRBV28 and TRBJ2-1 provide the parts outside the CDR3, is DVKVTQSSRYLVKRTGEKVFLECVQDMDHENMFWYRQDPGLGLRLIYFSYDVKMKEKGDIPEGYSVSREKKERFSLILESASTNQTSMYLCASSDGTSGSYNEQFFGPGTRLTVL.

This rearrangement joins TRBV3-1 (or the pseudogene TRBV3-2) to TRBJ1-5, with D tentatively TRBD1 (6 bases). The length of the CDR3 is 13 residues. Looked up from germline, CDR1 is LGHDT and CDR2 is YNNKEL (reference sequence). V lost 3 bases, J lost 6 bases, and 9 bases lay in between. This CDR3 reads CASSHRGGQPQHF. CDR3 coding DNA: TGTGCCAGCAGCCACAGGGGCGGTCAGCCCCAGCATTTT.

J is TRBJ1-6 and V is TRBV5-4; 8 bases fit TRBD1. Germline-derived CDR1 and CDR2 are SGHNT and YYREEE (reference sequence). The trim removed 4 bases at V and 8 bases at J, leaving 11 bases unmatched. The CDR3 consists of 16 residues. The CDR3, as DNA: TGTGCCAGCAGCATAGGACAGGGTGGTCGTTATTCACCCCTCCACTTT. Translating gives CASSIGQGGRYSPLHF. The full variable domain, rest sourced from reference TRBV5-4 and TRBJ1-6, is ETGVTQSPTHLIKTRGQQVTLRCSSQSGHNTVSWYQQALGQGPQFIFQYYREEENGRGNFPPRFSGLQFPNYSSELNVNALELDDSALYLCASSIGQGGRYSPLHFGNGTRLTVT.

J is TRBJ2-1 and V is TRBV2; the D gene could be TRBD1 or TRBD2 (5 bases each). The germline V and J ends were trimmed by 1 base and 8 bases, with 9 bases remaining between them. The length of the CDR3 is 13 residues. The germline CDR1 and CDR2 sequences are SNHLY and FYNNEI. The CDR3 nucleotides are TGTGCCAGCAGTGAAGATCCGGGGCATGAGCAGTTCTTC. Its protein is CASSEDPGHEQFF. The full variable domain, in which reference TRBV2 and TRBJ2-1 provide the parts outside the CDR3, is EPEVTQTPSHQVTQMGQEVILRCVPISNHLYFYWYRQILGQKVEFLVSFYNNEISEKSEIFDDQFSVERPDGSNFTLKIRSTKLEDSAMYFCASSEDPGHEQFFGPGTRLTVL.

This CDR3 reads CASSPRANYGYTF. The CDR3 region has the DNA TGTGCCAGCAGTCCCAGGGCTAACTATGGCTACACCTTC. The chain employs TRBV28 and TRBJ1-2, with D tentatively TRBD1 (5 bases). The CDR3 covers 13 residues. Germline V gene lookup returns CDR1 MDHEN and CDR2 SYDVKM. V lost 5 bases and J 0 bases, leaving 7 bases between the germline ends.

The chain joins TRBV18 to TRBJ2-7, with D uncertain. The CDR3 sequence is 13 residues long. The germline V and J ends were trimmed by 11 bases and 3 bases, with 17 bases remaining between them. Germline CDR1 is KGHSH and CDR2 is LQKENI. The chain's CDR3 is CASHGQRYYEQYF. The CDR3 DNA sequence: TGTGCCTCCCACGGGCAGAGATACTACGAGCAGTACTTC.

CDR3 residues: CASSQDRRQVLSYEQYF. In DNA, the CDR3 is TGTGCCAGCAGCCAAGATCGGAGACAGGTTCTTTCCTACGAGCAGTACTTC. This chain links TRBV3-1 (or the pseudogene TRBV3-2) with TRBJ2-7; maybe TRBD1 (6 bases). Trimming took off 0 bases at V and 1 base at J, with 16 bases between the two ends. The CDR3 spans 17 residues. Germline CDR1 LGHDT, CDR2 YNNKEL (reference sequence).

The rearrangement uses TRBV28 and TRBJ1-6; perhaps TRBD1 as D (5 bases). The CDR3 has 15 amino acids. From germline, CDR1 is MDHEN and CDR2 SYDVKM. The V and J ends lost 3 bases and 7 bases respectively, with 13 bases between them. CDR3 sequence: CASSFAGIRNSPLHF. The CDR3 bases are TGTGCCAGCAGTTTCGCAGGGATCAGGAATTCACCCCTCCACTTT. The full variable domain, with the rest looked up from reference TRBV28 and TRBJ1-6, is DVKVTQSSRYLVKRTGEKVFLECVQDMDHENMFWYRQDPGLGLRLIYFSYDVKMKEKGDIPEGYSVSREKKERFSLILESASTNQTSMYLCASSFAGIRNSPLHFGNGTRLTVT.

This sequence joins TRBV9 and TRBJ2-2; D is tentatively TRBD1 or TRBD2 (5 bases each). Germline values: CDR1 SGDLS, CDR2 YYNGEE. Deletions cut 2 bases from V and 7 bases from J, with 9 bases between. The CDR3 is 13 amino acids. The CDR3 spells CASSVRGSGELFF. The DNA of the CDR3 is TGTGCCAGCAGCGTGAGGGGCAGCGGGGAGCTGTTTTTT. The full variable domain, rest sourced from reference TRBV9 and TRBJ2-2, is DSGVTQTPKHLITATGQRVTLRCSPRSGDLSVYWYQQSLDQGLQFLIQYYNGEERAKGNILERFSAQQFPDLHSELNLSSLELGDSALYFCASSVRGSGELFFGEGSRLTVL.

V and J are TRBV10-1 and TRBJ1-2; 10 bases are shared with TRBD1. J lost 7 bases, V lost 6 bases, and 14 bases had no gene match. Per the germline V gene, CDR1 is WNHNN and CDR2 is SYGVQD (reference sequence). The CDR3 totals 16 residues. The CDR3 sequence is CASRTGTGAQFCGYTF. The CDR3, as DNA: TGCGCCAGCAGGACCGGGACAGGGGCTCAGTTCTGTGGCTACACCTTC.

CDR3 residues: CAWSLGKMPGGPNTEAFF. For the CDR3, the DNA is TGTGCCTGGAGTCTAGGCAAGATGCCGGGGGGGCCGAACACTGAAGCTTTCTTT. The chain combines TRBV30 with TRBJ1-1, with a possible D match to TRBD1 (6 bases). Germline V gene data show CDR1 as GTSNPN and CDR2 as SVGIG (reference sequence). The CDR3 length is 18 residues. Trimming cost V 2 bases and J 1 base, with 23 bases left between them.

The chain is built from TRBV6-5 and TRBJ1-4; the match to TRBD1 covers 7 bases. V dropped 6 bases and J dropped 8; count of bases not matched to a gene: 9. CDR1 and CDR2 from the germline V gene are MNHEY and SVGAGI. The CDR3 length is 14 residues. The CDR3 DNA follows: TGTGCCAGCAGGGTAGACAGGGTGTGGGAAAAACTGTTTTTT. This translates into CASRVDRVWEKLFF.

The count of this clone is one. The chain has TRBV6-2 or TRBV6-3 and TRBJ2-1; D is uncertain. V was shortened by 0 bases and J by 8 bases, with 5 bases between the two germline ends. The CDR3 runs to 12 residues. Germline-derived CDR1 and CDR2 are MNHEY and SVGEGT. The CDR3 region has the DNA TGTGCCAGCAGTTACTCGGGCTATGAGCAGTTCTTC. Its protein product is CASSYSGYEQFF.

V and J are TRBV13 and TRBJ1-2; a possible D gene is TRBD1 (5 bases). V was cut by 5 bases and J by 1 base, with 17 bases left in between. The CDR3 consists of 16 residues. Germline lookup yields CDR1 PRHDT and CDR2 FYEKMQ (reference sequence). The CDR3 DNA reads TGTGCCAGCAGCCAAGGGGTTCGAGAGCTTAACTATGGCTACACCTTC. Translating it yields CASSQGVRELNYGYTF.

V gene TRBV28 combines with J gene TRBJ1-2, with D hard to call. Trimming pared 8 bases from V and 2 bases from J, leaving 9 bases between. Germline-derived CDR1 and CDR2 are MDHEN and SYDVKM. CDR3 size: 12 residues. Here the CDR3 DNA reads TGTGCCAGCTCGGGGTTCAACTATGGCTACACCTTC. Encoded protein: CASSGFNYGYTF.

This rearrangement joins TRBV2 to TRBJ2-1; TRBD2 aligns across 11 bases. Looked up from germline, CDR1 is SNHLY and CDR2 is FYNNEI. V dropped 2 bases and J dropped 5; count of bases not matched to a gene: 5. The CDR3 runs to 16 residues. The CDR3 loop is CASSEKLAGVNNEQFF. CDR3 bases: TGTGCCAGCAGTGAAAAACTAGCGGGAGTTAACAATGAGCAGTTCTTC. The full variable domain, with the rest looked up from reference TRBV2 and TRBJ2-1, is EPEVTQTPSHQVTQMGQEVILRCVPISNHLYFYWYRQILGQKVEFLVSFYNNEISEKSEIFDDQFSVERPDGSNFTLKIRSTKLEDSAMYFCASSEKLAGVNNEQFFGPGTRLTVL.

For this clone: A read error may account for a junction end that differs from germline. This chain uses TRBV6-1 with TRBJ1-3; D is unresolved. CDR1 is MNHNS and CDR2 is SASEGT in the germline V gene. The CDR3 loop spans 15 amino acids. In DNA, the CDR3 is TGTGCCAGCAGCGAAGGACCGATCTCTGGAAACACCATATATTTT. It specifies CASSEGPISGNTIYF.

This chain connects TRBV7-2 to TRBJ1-6, with 7 bases that match TRBD1. V shed 1 base, J shed 0 bases, and the junction held 3 bases outside the gene matches. This CDR3 is 17 amino acids long. Germline V lookup: CDR1 SGHTA, CDR2 FQGNSA. As DNA, the CDR3 is TGTGCCAGCAGCTTAGATGCAGGGGGCTCCTATAATTCACCCCTCCACTTT. This sequence encodes CASSLDAGGSYNSPLHF.

J is TRBJ1-1 and V is TRBV27; the match to TRBD1 covers 7 bases. The CDR3 loop spans 12 amino acids. Germline CDR1 is MNHEY and CDR2 is SMNVEV (reference sequence). The junction had 7 bases not matched to a gene; V was cut back by 6 bases and J by 9 bases. The CDR3 here is CASSNRGSKAFF. The CDR3 nucleotides read TGTGCCAGCAGCAACAGGGGCTCGAAAGCTTTCTTT.

The chain uses TRBV4-1 and TRBJ1-1; possibly TRBD1 for D (5 bases). The V gene's germline CDR1 is MGHRA and CDR2 YSYEKL. The CDR3 totals 15 residues. V was clipped by 1 base and J by 4 bases, with 13 bases between them. The CDR3 DNA sequence: TGCGCCAGCAGCCAAGCGATGGGACTTCGCACTGAAGCTTTCTTT. Its protein is CASSQAMGLRTEAFF.